Listed below are T cell receptor beta chains from one sample, sequenced in a study of T cell changes during pregnancy in multiple sclerosis. Some clones are missing from TCRdb's copy, which holds only in-frame ones; the method was immunoSEQ multiplex PCR. The sample shows roughly 56,000 clones, about 90% of them seen only once. The starting material was CD4+ T cells from peripheral blood mononuclear cells, obtained after pregnancy. These receptors all stem from a female donor in good health, enrolled as a control in a pregnancy study. Each CDR3 is given with its conserved first and last residue. Each record gives: V gene, J gene, clone size, D gene, CDR3 protein, CDR3 DNA. A D gene is named only where the DNA matches it firmly. A clone size is listed for some rows: how often the clone was seen (once, few, many), or a class if it is expanded.

V gene: TRBV19
J gene: TRBJ1-5
clone size: NA
D gene: TRBD1
CDR3 protein: CASRRDRSSNQPQHF
CDR3 DNA: TGTGCCAGTAGGCGGGACAGGTCCTCCAATCAGCCCCAGCATTTT

V gene: TRBV6-5
J gene: TRBJ1-5
clone size: NA
D gene: TRBD1
CDR3 protein: CASRPDRDANQPQHF
CDR3 DNA: TGTGCCAGCAGACCGGACAGGGACGCCAATCAGCCCCAGCATTTT

V gene: TRBV20-1
J gene: TRBJ1-1
clone size: few
D gene: NA
CDR3 protein: CSAPLATGAFF
CDR3 DNA: TGCAGTGCACCCTTGGCTACGGGGGCTTTCTTT

V gene: TRBV4-2
J gene: TRBJ1-1
clone size: NA
D gene: TRBD1
CDR3 protein: CASSQDLATGAEAFF
CDR3 DNA: TGTGCCAGCAGCCAAGATCTGGCGACAGGGGCTGAAGCTTTCTTT

V gene: TRBV27
J gene: TRBJ1-5
clone size: NA
D gene: TRBD1
CDR3 protein: CASSSEIPRTGNSNQPQHF
CDR3 DNA: TGTGCCAGCAGTTCCGAAATCCCAAGGACAGGGAATAGCAATCAGCCCCAGCATTTT

V gene: TRBV4-1
J gene: TRBJ2-3
clone size: NA
D gene: TRBD1
CDR3 protein: CASSQQTGVTDTQYF
CDR3 DNA: TGCGCCAGCAGCCAGCAGACAGGGGTAACAGATACGCAGTATTTT

V gene: TRBV4-2
J gene: TRBJ1-2
clone size: NA
D gene: NA
CDR3 protein: CASSPRTENYGYTF
CDR3 DNA: TGTGCCAGCAGCCCCCGTACAGAAAACTATGGCTACACCTTC

V gene: TRBV7-2
J gene: TRBJ2-5
clone size: NA
D gene: TRBD1
CDR3 protein: CASSATGGRRHKGETQYF
CDR3 DNA: TGTGCCAGCAGCGCCACAGGGGGGAGGAGGCATAAGGGAGAGACCCAGTACTTC

V gene: TRBV12-5
J gene: TRBJ2-5
clone size: NA
D gene: NA
CDR3 protein: CASGSHRGYPQYF
CDR3 DNA: TGTGCTAGTGGCTCCCACCGCGGCTATCCCCAGTACTTC

V gene: TRBV11-3
J gene: TRBJ2-3
clone size: NA
D gene: TRBD2
CDR3 protein: CASRKERGRGTDTQYF
CDR3 DNA: TGTGCCAGCAGGAAAGAGCGGGGACGGGGCACAGATACGCAGTATTTT

V gene: TRBV30
J gene: TRBJ2-3
clone size: NA
D gene: TRBD1
CDR3 protein: CAWSVGGVLADTQYF
CDR3 DNA: TGTGCCTGGAGTGTAGGGGGCGTACTCGCAGATACGCAGTATTTT

V gene: TRBV4-2
J gene: TRBJ1-2
clone size: NA
D gene: NA
CDR3 protein: CASSQDQDSANYGYTF
CDR3 DNA: TGTGCCAGCAGCCAAGATCAAGACAGCGCTAACTATGGCTACACCTTC

V gene: TRBV30
J gene: TRBJ2-7
clone size: NA
D gene: NA
CDR3 protein: CAWSVRSSYEQYF
CDR3 DNA: TGTGCCTGGAGTGTACGGAGTTCCTACGAGCAGTACTTC

V gene: TRBV10-3
J gene: TRBJ2-3
clone size: NA
D gene: NA
CDR3 protein: CAIRRMQGGGTDTQYF
CDR3 DNA: TGTGCCATCAGACGGATGCAAGGGGGGGGCACAGATACGCAGTATTTT

V gene: TRBV4-1
J gene: TRBJ2-1
clone size: NA
D gene: TRBD2
CDR3 protein: CASSQGSSGGSYNEQFF
CDR3 DNA: TGCGCCAGCAGCCAAGGGTCTAGCGGGGGGTCCTACAATGAGCAGTTCTTC

V gene: TRBV6-4
J gene: TRBJ2-1
clone size: NA
D gene: NA
CDR3 protein: CASSPRLDSYNEQFF
CDR3 DNA: TGTGCCAGCAGTCCTCGACTAGATTCCTACAATGAGCAGTTCTTC

V gene: TRBV4-2
J gene: TRBJ1-2
clone size: NA
D gene: NA
CDR3 protein: CASSQDPISDSRGYTF
CDR3 DNA: TGTGCCAGCAGCCAAGATCCCATATCCGACAGCAGGGGCTACACCTTC

V gene: TRBV5-1
J gene: TRBJ1-1
clone size: few
D gene: NA
CDR3 protein: CASRLRDTEAFF
CDR3 DNA: TGCGCCAGCAGGCTCAGGGACACTGAAGCTTTCTTT

V gene: TRBV11-2
J gene: TRBJ2-1
clone size: NA
D gene: TRBD2
CDR3 protein: CASRSIAGVFNEQFF
CDR3 DNA: TGTGCCAGCAGGTCTATAGCGGGGGTCTTCAATGAGCAGTTCTTC

V gene: TRBV5-1
J gene: TRBJ1-1
clone size: NA
D gene: NA
CDR3 protein: CASSQPRGASMNTEAFF
CDR3 DNA: TGCGCCAGCAGCCAACCGCGGGGGGCTAGCATGAACACTGAAGCTTTCTTT

V gene: TRBV5-4
J gene: TRBJ1-2
clone size: NA
D gene: NA
CDR3 protein: CASSLEGLSFYGYTF
CDR3 DNA: TGTGCCAGCAGCTTGGAAGGCCTTAGCTTTTATGGCTACACCTTC

V gene: TRBV5-1
J gene: TRBJ2-2
clone size: NA
D gene: NA
CDR3 protein: CASSQLQGPNTGELFF
CDR3 DNA: TGCGCCAGCAGCCAACTACAGGGACCGAACACCGGGGAGCTGTTTTTT

V gene: TRBV5-4
J gene: TRBJ2-5
clone size: NA
D gene: NA
CDR3 protein: CASSPGHNQETQYF
CDR3 DNA: TGTGCCAGCAGCCCCGGACACAATCAAGAGACCCAGTACTTC

V gene: TRBV27
J gene: TRBJ1-1
clone size: NA
D gene: TRBD1
CDR3 protein: CASSFRDRVTEAFF
CDR3 DNA: TGTGCCAGCAGTTTCCGGGACAGGGTCACTGAAGCTTTCTTT

V gene: TRBV15
J gene: TRBJ1-5
clone size: once
D gene: TRBD1
CDR3 protein: CATSTDRGPSRRNQPQHF
CDR3 DNA: TGTGCCACCAGCACGGACAGGGGGCCCTCCCGCCGCAATCAGCCCCAGCATTTT

V gene: TRBV2
J gene: TRBJ2-7
clone size: NA
D gene: NA
CDR3 protein: CASSSRQALLDEQYF
CDR3 DNA: TGTGCCAGCAGTAGCCGACAGGCTCTCCTCGACGAGCAGTACTTC

V gene: TRBV30
J gene: TRBJ1-6
clone size: NA
D gene: NA
CDR3 protein: CAWRGGNSPLHF
CDR3 DNA: TGTGCCTGGAGGGGAGGTAATTCACCCCTCCACTTT

V gene: TRBV6-6
J gene: TRBJ1-6
clone size: NA
D gene: TRBD1
CDR3 protein: CASSYRDRVSPLHF
CDR3 DNA: TGTGCCAGCAGTTACCGGGACAGGGTTTCACCCCTCCACTTT

V gene: TRBV10-3
J gene: TRBJ1-2
clone size: NA
D gene: TRBD1
CDR3 protein: CAIREGQDRWYGYTF
CDR3 DNA: TGTGCCATCAGAGAGGGACAGGACAGATGGTATGGCTACACCTTC

V gene: TRBV2
J gene: TRBJ1-6
clone size: NA
D gene: NA
CDR3 protein: CASSRKQESNSPLHF
CDR3 DNA: TGTGCCAGCAGTCGTAAACAGGAGAGCAATTCACCCCTCCACTTT

V gene: TRBV21-1
J gene: TRBJ1-1
clone size: NA
D gene: NA
CDR3 protein: CASNQQGWNTEAFF
CDR3 DNA: TGTGCCAGCAATCAACAGGGATGGAACACTGAAGCTTTCTTT

V gene: TRBV11-2
J gene: TRBJ2-7
clone size: NA
D gene: TRBD1
CDR3 protein: CASSRWDSSYEQYF
CDR3 DNA: TGTGCCAGCAGCCGATGGGACAGCTCCTACGAGCAGTACTTC

V gene: TRBV6-1
J gene: TRBJ2-7
clone size: NA
D gene: NA
CDR3 protein: CASSARETFSYEQYF
CDR3 DNA: TGTGCCAGCAGTGCGAGGGAGACATTCTCCTACGAGCAGTACTTC

V gene: TRBV11-2
J gene: TRBJ2-3
clone size: NA
D gene: NA
CDR3 protein: CASSLGGTDTQYF
CDR3 DNA: TGTGCCAGCAGCTTGGGGGGTACAGATACGCAGTATTTT

V gene: TRBV13
J gene: TRBJ1-1
clone size: NA
D gene: NA
CDR3 protein: CASSPTANTEAFF
CDR3 DNA: TGTGCCAGCAGCCCAACAGCGAACACTGAAGCTTTCTTT

V gene: TRBV7-8
J gene: TRBJ2-3
clone size: NA
D gene: TRBD2
CDR3 protein: CASSVGLATDTQYF
CDR3 DNA: TGTGCCAGCAGCGTCGGACTAGCAACAGATACGCAGTATTTT

V gene: TRBV27
J gene: TRBJ1-2
clone size: NA
D gene: TRBD1
CDR3 protein: CASSPLSTHETGGLYGYTF
CDR3 DNA: TGTGCCAGCAGTCCGCTATCCACTCACGAAACAGGGGGTCTCTATGGCTACACCTTC

V gene: TRBV11-2
J gene: TRBJ1-1
clone size: NA
D gene: NA
CDR3 protein: CASSPSGVPTEAFF
CDR3 DNA: TGTGCCAGCAGCCCCAGCGGGGTCCCCACTGAAGCTTTCTTT

V gene: TRBV7-3
J gene: TRBJ2-3
clone size: NA
D gene: TRBD1
CDR3 protein: CASSSDRYTDTQYF
CDR3 DNA: TGTGCCAGCAGTTCGGACAGGTACACAGATACGCAGTATTTT

V gene: TRBV5-1
J gene: TRBJ1-1
clone size: NA
D gene: TRBD1
CDR3 protein: CASKGQDDTEAFF
CDR3 DNA: TGCGCCAGCAAAGGACAGGATGACACTGAAGCTTTCTTT

V gene: TRBV9
J gene: TRBJ1-2
clone size: NA
D gene: TRBD1
CDR3 protein: CASSASPGDRGGYTF
CDR3 DNA: TGTGCCAGCAGCGCCTCTCCTGGGGACAGGGGAGGCTACACCTTC

V gene: TRBV18
J gene: TRBJ1-1
clone size: NA
D gene: TRBD1
CDR3 protein: CASSPPGQGRSEAFF
CDR3 DNA: TGTGCCAGCTCACCACCGGGACAGGGGCGATCTGAAGCTTTCTTT